The clone carrying this TCR beta chain was observed at least ten times. Its target is not known. The investigators amplified TCR beta CDR3 regions from RNA transcripts. The TCR CDR3 was amplified in a first-round RT-PCR using the HTBI primer set. MiXCR, applied by TCRdb to the multiplex PCR reads, yields one record per CDR3 protein. Here the sample spans a few hundred thousand distinct CDR3 sequences, approximately 14% being singletons. This CDR3 contains 15 residues. CDR1 and CDR2 (germline): ENHRY, SYGVKD. V lost 4 bases, J lost 5 bases, and 6 bases stayed unmatched. The data originate from a study of T cells in Graves' hyperthyroidism and ophthalmopathy. Study-level findings and limits: Researchers found most expanded thyroid clonotypes above 0.001 in blood as well.

This sequence was found in a woman between 18 and 29 years old with Graves' hyperthyroidism. The sequenced material came from blood. The chain is built from TRBV10-3 and TRBJ2-7, with TRBD2 matching over 12 bases. CDR3 DNA: TGTGCCATCAGTGGAGGACTAGCGGGGAGGGACGAGCAGTACTTC. This translates into CAISGGLAGRDEQYF.